Shown below are 12 T cell receptor beta chains from a single sample sequenced in a study of blood T cell repertoires in COVID-19 (dated by TCRdb to about 2020). The method behind the library was the immunoSEQ multiplex PCR assay. TCRdb re-hosts the immuneACCESS table, in-frame sequences only. Its copies lack some clones; in the studies checked, an unresolved V gene accounts for under half of them, and the cause for the rest is not known. The sample data list some 230,000 clones, and around 89% of these were observed just once. The top ten clonotypes cover about 3.3% of the sample. The specimen was PBMCs or T cells enriched from blood (not recorded which). The receptors shown here come from a woman aged 18-29 years in a cohort exposed to, infected with or recovered from COVID-19 (not recorded which).

CDR3 sequence (DNA): TGTGCCAGCAGTTTATTTGGGGCTGATGAAGCTTTCTTT. Translated: CASSLFGADEAFF. This chain links TRBV12-3 or TRBV12-4 with TRBJ1-1; possible D gene TRBD1, 5 bases. The CDR3 has 13 residues. V was trimmed by 2 bases and J by 7 bases, leaving 11 bases between them.

J is TRBJ2-1 and V is TRBV19; 8 bases are shared with TRBD2. J lost 9 bases, V lost 7 bases, and 11 bases had no gene match. The CDR3 covers 14 residues. The V gene's germline CDR1 is LNHDA and CDR2 SQIVND (reference sequence). The CDR3 reads CASTRGLGRGEQFF. DNA for the CDR3: TGTGCCAGTACCCGGGGACTAGGACGGGGTGAGCAGTTCTTC.

The genes are TRBV6-2 or TRBV6-3 and TRBJ1-1; TRBD1 is a possible D gene (5 bases). Deletions cut 1 base from V and 6 bases from J, with 6 bases between. In germline, CDR1 is MNHEY, CDR2 SVGEGT. The CDR3 runs to 12 residues. This CDR3 reads CASSYLGPEAFF. The CDR3 DNA reads as TGTGCCAGCAGTTACTTGGGGCCTGAAGCTTTCTTT.

The V gene is TRBV28, the J gene TRBJ1-6, with TRBD1 matching 7 bases. V lost 3 bases to trimming and J lost 10 bases; unmatched junction nucleotides: 6. The CDR3 is made up of 14 amino acids. The germline V gene has CDR1 MDHEN and CDR2 SYDVKM. CDR3 sequence (DNA): TGTGCCAGCAGTTTGGGGACAGAGAGGTCACCCCTCCACTTT. It codes for CASSLGTERSPLHF.

This chain uses TRBV4-1 with TRBJ2-1; 9 positions match TRBD1. V was clipped by 3 bases and J by 7 bases; unmatched bases: 4. The germline gives CDR1 MGHRA, CDR2 YSYEKL. The CDR3 totals 14 residues. CDR3 protein: CASSQDRGRNEQFF. In DNA form, the CDR3 reads TGCGCCAGCAGCCAGGACAGGGGCCGGAATGAGCAGTTCTTC.

The chain carries TRBV6-5 and TRBJ2-7; maybe TRBD1 (5 bases). Between the trimmed V and J ends, which lost 7 bases and 1 base, there was a span of 11 bases. CDR3 length equals 13 residues. Germline CDR1 and CDR2: MNHEY and SVGAGI. CDR3 protein: CASTGFGSYEQYF. The CDR3 DNA sequence: TGTGCCAGCACAGGGTTTGGGTCCTACGAGCAGTACTTC.

About this clone: This specimen includes other DNA sequences encoding the same CDR3. The J gene is TRBJ1-2, the V gene TRBV29-1; the D gene is possibly TRBD1 (6 bases). The ends were cut back, 4 bases at V and 3 bases at J, with 6 bases in the middle. The CDR3 has 11 residues. Germline V lookup: CDR1 SQVTM, CDR2 ANQGSEA. CDR3 amino acids: CSVGTDYGYTF. The CDR3 coding sequence is TGCAGCGTTGGGACAGACTATGGCTACACCTTC.

V is TRBV2 and J is TRBJ2-5; D not certain. V was clipped by 1 base and J by 4 bases, with 7 bases between them. Germline V gene data show CDR1 as SNHLY and CDR2 as FYNNEI. This CDR3 has 13 amino acids. CDR3 residues: CASSEGSGETQYF. CDR3 sequence (DNA): TGTGCCAGCAGTGAAGGTTCCGGAGAGACCCAGTACTTC.

This chain links TRBV4-1 with TRBJ2-7; D perhaps matches TRBD2 (6 bases). Germline CDR1 MGHRA, CDR2 YSYEKL. V was pared by 0 bases and J by 3 bases, with 15 bases between. The CDR3 runs to 16 residues. CDR3 protein: CASSQDRLVGIYEQYF. For the CDR3, the DNA is TGCGCCAGCAGCCAAGATCGACTAGTTGGTATCTACGAGCAGTACTTC.

The J gene is TRBJ2-1, the V gene TRBV7-9, with D hard to call. The germline V gene has CDR1 SEHNR and CDR2 FQNEAQ (reference sequence). The CDR3 contains 13 residues. V was shortened by 5 bases and J by 5 bases, with 10 bases between the two germline ends. The CDR3 DNA is TGTGCCAGCAGCCAAACTATGAACAATGAGCAGTTCTTC. It translates to CASSQTMNNEQFF.

V gene TRBV11-3 combines with J gene TRBJ2-2; TRBD2 aligns across 14 bases. CDR3 length: 18 amino acids. Trimming at V came to 8 bases and at J to 6 bases, leaving 14 bases not matched to a gene. Germline V lookup: CDR1 SGHNT, CDR2 YENEEA. CDR3 sequence reads: CASVSGTSGSPRSGELFF. In DNA, the CDR3 is TGTGCCAGCGTATCCGGGACTAGCGGGAGTCCTCGGTCCGGGGAGCTGTTTTTT.

The chain combines TRBV29-1 with TRBJ2-7; D uncertain. The ends were cut back, 0 bases at V and 1 base at J, with 10 bases in the middle. The length of the CDR3 is 14 residues. Germline lookup yields CDR1 SQVTM and CDR2 ANQGSEA. CDR3 DNA: TGCAGCGTTGAAGATCTTACAGATTCCTACGAGCAGTACTTC. Translated, it gives CSVEDLTDSYEQYF.